The T cell receptor (beta chain) described here comes from a study of OX40 agonist ivuxolimab in advanced cancers. Overall study context: The study gave patients intravenous ivuxolimab at 0.01 to 10 mg/kg every 2 weeks.

Clones were sequenced by immunoSEQ multiplex PCR, and TCRdb holds only the in-frame ones, with some missing. Altogether around 98,000 clones are present, 87% being singletons, with the ten largest covering 0.5%. V shed 4 bases and J 5 bases; nucleotides not matched to a gene: 15. CDR1 and CDR2 from the germline V gene are MNHNS and SASEGT. There are 18 residues in the CDR3. Samples of blood were obtained at baseline, on cycle 4 day 1, and on cycle 7 day 1. The TCR sequence derives from an adult with an advanced solid tumor such as melanoma, head and neck, liver or kidney cancer. This specimen consisted of CD4+ or CD8+ T cells sorted from blood, obtained in a trial of the OX40 agonist ivuxolimab. The rearrangement uses TRBV6-1 and TRBJ2-4; 9 positions match TRBD1. For the CDR3, the DNA is TGTGCCAGCAGTGCCGGGACAGGGAGGCGGTGGGCCCAAAACATTCAGTACTTC. This codes for CASSAGTGRRWAQNIQYF.